This TCR beta chain was retrieved from a study of regulatory T cells in long-lasting Graves disease. In regard to this clonotype: Its antigen is unknown.

Study-level findings and limits: Persistent-disease Graves' patients showed less TCR diversity than new cases.

Construction of the TCR beta libraries employed iRepertoire HTBI primers in conjunction with Arm-PCR of CDR3 regions. In TCRdb, the multiplex PCR reads were re-called with MiXCR into one record per CDR3 protein. The table has about half a million distinct CDR3 sequences, less than 25% seen once; the top ten hold roughly 13%. The time point is: persistent/refractory GD, antithyroid drugs over 5 years with positive TRAb. PBMC-derived RNA was used for the TCR library. Those enrolled as patients came out of an endocrinology department in Xi'an, China. Staff took approximately 9.9 milliliters of peripheral blood and put it into EDTA tubes. The CDR3 has 13 amino acids. V lost 1 base, J lost 5 bases, and 11 bases lay in between. Germline V gene lookup returns CDR1 SQVTM and CDR2 ANQGSEA.

The chain uses TRBV29-1 and TRBJ1-1; no reliable D call. The sequence derives from a female donor with Graves disease. This sample comprised peripheral blood mononuclear cells (PBMCs), obtained when the disease was refractory, from a patient treated with antithyroid drugs. The CDR3 sequence: CSVEGALRTEAFF. The CDR3 region has the DNA TGCAGCGTTGAAGGAGCCTTGAGGACTGAAGCTTTCTTT.